The rows below give T cell receptor beta chains drawn from one sample of a study of blood T cell repertoires in COVID-19. Generated by immunoSEQ multiplex PCR, the TCRdb table keeps only in-frame clones and is missing some. The profile covers roughly 220,000 clones, with just over 85% appearing a single time and roughly 15% taken by the ten largest. Sequenced: PBMCs or T cells enriched from blood (not recorded which). The source is a woman aged 50 to 60 with acute COVID-19. Each CDR3 is given with its conserved first and last residue. Fields, in order: V gene, D gene, clone size, J gene, CDR3 protein, CDR3 DNA. D genes are given only for firm matches. Clone sizes are given selectively: once, few, many, or a class where the clone is expanded.

TRBV5-1	TRBD2	once	TRBJ2-2	CASRRGTSGSTGELFF	TGCGCCAGCAGGAGGGGAACTAGCGGGAGTACCGGGGAGCTGTTTTTT
TRBV6-2/TRBV6-3	NA	NA	TRBJ2-4	CASSALAGIQYF	TGTGCCAGCAGTGCATTAGCCGGGATTCAGTACTTC
TRBV5-1	NA	NA	TRBJ2-7	CASSLDYRWSYEQYF	TGCGCCAGCAGCTTGGATTACCGGTGGAGCTACGAGCAGTACTTC
TRBV30	NA	NA	TRBJ1-5	CAWSVPGVWGGNQPQHF	TGTGCCTGGAGTGTACCTGGGGTTTGGGGAGGCAATCAGCCCCAGCATTTT
TRBV6-1	NA	NA	TRBJ2-7	CASSEGRTGRGYEQYF	TGTGCCAGCAGTGAAGGAAGGACAGGGAGGGGTTACGAGCAGTACTTC
TRBV7-8	NA	NA	TRBJ1-4	CASSLAGGSSAGKLFF	TGTGCCAGCAGCTTAGCGGGGGGTTCTTCTGCAGGAAAACTGTTTTTT
TRBV10-3	TRBD1	NA	TRBJ1-2	CALWDRGIIGYTF	TGTGCCTTATGGGACAGGGGGATAATTGGCTACACCTTC
TRBV27	NA	NA	TRBJ2-1	CASSIRGGYNEQFF	TGTGCCAGCAGTATCAGGGGAGGGTACAATGAGCAGTTCTTC
TRBV27	TRBD2	NA	TRBJ2-3	CASSLPAGRGTDTQYF	TGTGCCAGCAGTTTACCAGCGGGGCGTGGCACAGATACGCAGTATTTT
TRBV27	NA	once	TRBJ1-4	CASRGQGNEKLFF	TGTGCCAGCAGAGGGCAGGGAAATGAAAAACTGTTTTTT
TRBV2	TRBD1	NA	TRBJ2-7	CASREDRGSYEQYF	TGTGCCAGCAGGGAGGACAGGGGCTCCTACGAGCAGTACTTC
TRBV19	NA	NA	TRBJ1-1	CASTLTRMNTEAFF	TGTGCCAGTACCTTAACACGTATGAACACTGAAGCTTTCTTT
TRBV5-1	NA	NA	TRBJ2-1	CASSHLGGDEQFF	TGCGCCAGCAGCCACCTAGGGGGGGATGAGCAGTTCTTC
TRBV9	NA	NA	TRBJ1-6	CASTQGDSGSPLHF	TGTGCCAGCACACAGGGTGATAGTGGTTCACCCCTCCACTTT
TRBV30	NA	NA	TRBJ1-2	CAWSVAGNYGYTF	TGTGCCTGGAGTGTAGCAGGCAACTATGGCTACACCTTC
TRBV5-1	NA	NA	TRBJ2-7	CASGHRDTTSYEQYF	TGCGCCAGCGGCCACCGGGACACCACCTCCTACGAGCAGTACTTC